This TCR beta chain was profiled in a study of cytomegalovirus exposure and HLA in healthy donors (dated by TCRdb to about 2017). Notes on the research overall: An earlier analysis of around 600 of the donors reported 250 to 300 Gb of sequence data and 117 million unique TCR beta sequences from some 180 million T cells. Typing coverage differed by locus: A, B, C, DRB1 and DQB1 were typed in roughly 620-640 donors, DQA1 in about 550, DPA1 in some 570, and DPB1 in about 450. HLA typing included class I and class II loci at four-digit resolution. Four to six DR-DQ haplotypes were handled as single units for association and clustering, since linkage in the cohort was strong. Of the roughly 390 genotyped donors, 81% were placed in the genetic ancestry cluster associated with self-reported Caucasian donors. The aim of the study was to test whether cataloging public T cell receptors could identify signatures of past pathogen exposure. In addition to the first cohort of around 670 subjects, a separate validation cohort of 130 or so different subjects was used. A later genetic analysis took genome-wide SNP genotypes for about 55% of the roughly 700 donors and used that subset as a discovery cohort. The study combined high-throughput TCR immunosequencing, statistical association of individual TCRs with disease status, and machine learning to predict cytomegalovirus infection status. The later analysis used no new phenotypic data to find candidate immune exposures, relying instead on TCR beta sequences and their occurrence across donors. The study used immunosequencing to profile the T cell repertoires of under 700 subjects and linked those repertoires to cytomegalovirus serostatus. Across 300 to 500 genotyped donors of the cohort, an average of approximately 240,000 unique TCR beta nucleotide sequences per donor were sequenced, and roughly 20% of those sequences were non-productive. An early release covering roughly 640 HLA-typed donors comprised about 320 gigabases of sequencing data and 65 million to 100 million unique TCR sequences. Donor age, sex, ethnicity and CMV serostatus were collected together with the repertoire data. A later analysis re-analyzed previously published TCR beta repertoires from 550 to 700 donors and added high-resolution HLA genotyping to study TCR occurrence patterns. Every discovery cohort repertoire had been produced on one sequencing platform. To decide whether each TCR beta V gene segment behaved as functional or pseudogenic, an earlier analysis of approximately 620 of the donors relied on high-throughput TCR beta sequencing. General study outcomes and caveats: Linkage disequilibrium might explain the correlated functional status among segregating V segments, but an unknown experimental factor could not be excluded. A further reported finding was that TCR beta sequences accurately predicted the HLA-A and HLA-B alleles for most subjects in the first cohort. A later genetic analysis reported fewer N-insertions in productive TCRs among donors in an Asian-associated ancestry cluster than the approximately 670-donor mean. Three of the identified cytomegalovirus-associated TCR beta chains were confirmed in vitro to be specific for cytomegalovirus antigens. Some IMGT-functional V segments, including TRBV6-2 and TRBV6-3, could not be told apart with the 87-base-pair reads, so those segments were excluded. A later analysis reported that several top co-occurrence clusters appeared linked to parvovirus B19, influenza, CMV and Epstein-Barr virus. Compared with equally common non-associated chains, HLA-associated TCR beta chains in a later analysis were more clonally expanded and had lower generation probabilities. A later analysis found that most CMV-associated TCR beta chains appeared HLA-restricted, with HLA associations seemingly driven largely by CMV exposure. In an earlier analysis of 500 to 650 of the donors, most TCR beta V segments appeared in productive rearrangements about 87% or about 30% of the time, broadly matching IMGT annotations. Roughly uniform sequencing depth across donors was assumed in presence/absence analyses, although this assumption may not hold. Most TCR sequences were observed very rarely across donors, whereas some public TCRs were present in many individuals. Assigning TCR associations to individual alleles was difficult when HLA alleles, especially DR and DQ, strongly co-occurred. The authors suggested that the approach could potentially be extended to other disease states and immunological phenotypes. According to a later analysis, TCR association rates differed among HLA loci, with DRB1 alleles showing the most associated TCRs and HLA-C alleles showing the fewest. A group of highly shared sequence variants was considered likely to be a technical artifact of the sequencing pipeline. Because HLA typing was unavailable for some donors at each locus, only the typed subset was used in association tests. The classifier was reported to diagnose cytomegalovirus status with high specificity and sensitivity in both the original cohort and the validation cohort. The cohort was sequenced for TCR beta chains only, and without alpha or paired-chain data the features that could be detected were limited. The study gave a list of roughly 150 TCR beta chains associated with cytomegalovirus. A later analysis associated 15,000 to 20,000 TCR beta sequences with specific HLA alleles at a false discovery rate of 0.05. The earlier analysis of some 540 of the donors excluded some 16 rarely observed V segments, including chromosome 9 orphons, because counts were too low. CMV serostatus was the only immune exposure information available for the cohort. V-gene and J-gene trimming of TCR beta chains was associated with a missense DCLRE1C variant in a later genetic analysis, and the association was replicated in an independent cohort.

On this clone itself: Its antigen target is currently unknown. Qualities for individual bases were not recorded, and no much larger clone is one base off.

Receptor libraries were prepared by the immunoSEQ multiplex PCR assay. The multiplex PCR relied on a mix of 60 forward primers for TCR Vbeta segments and 13 reverse primers for TCR Jbeta segments. Amplification of the CDR3 region of rearranged TCR beta genes was performed with a multiplex PCR assay on genomic DNA. Amplified TCR beta libraries were sequenced as 87-base-pair reads on the Illumina HiSeq System. Processing in the source paper ran as follows. In a later analysis, roughly 80 million unique TCR beta chains were counted across the approximately 640 repertoires, and about 10 million of these chains were shared by at least two donors. Raw reads were error-corrected and collapsed into unique sequences by a nearest-neighbor algorithm in which closely related sequences were merged to remove PCR and sequencing errors. CDR3 sequences were aligned to IMGT reference sequences to assign V, D and J gene segments. For a sequence to be retained, a match of at least six nucleotides was required to both a V gene segment and a J gene segment. Rearrangements were classified as productive when the CDR3 lacked stop codons and remained in frame with V and J, and all other rearrangements were classified as non-productive. CDR3 was defined according to IMGT convention as the region running from the second conserved V-encoded cysteine to the conserved J-encoded phenylalanine. In an earlier analysis of around 600 of the donors, sequences lacking an unambiguous match to a single V gene segment were excluded. In an earlier analysis of 587 of the donors, V segments were called functional above 56.7% productive rearrangements and were called segregating when the between-donor standard deviation exceeded 5%. A statistical classification framework was built for diagnosing cytomegalovirus status from the catalog of TCR beta chain sequences. In a later analysis, V and J genes were assigned by comparing TCR nucleotide sequences against IMGT/GENE-DB human TR gene sequences. The TCRdist pipeline was used in a later analysis to assign CDR3 sequences and most-parsimonious VDJ recombination scenarios. In a later analysis, each TCR beta chain was defined by its CDR3 amino acid sequence together with its V-gene family, and reads without a unique V-gene family were excluded. A later analysis removed 600 or so highly shared, low-generation-probability nucleotide sequences to deal with suspected cross-contamination and a sequencing artifact. In a later analysis, a clonal expansion index was calculated for each public chain from normalized within-repertoire ranks of inferred template counts. In a later analysis, generation probabilities were computed using a VDJ recombination model fitted to out-of-frame rearrangements, and the results were checked against IGoR. Hypergeometric tests were used in a later analysis to score TCR-TCR, TCR-HLA and TCR-CMV co-occurrence, with a repertoire-size bias correction applied to the TCR pairs. In a later analysis, false discovery rates were estimated by permuting HLA or CMV assignments 20 times. In a later analysis, co-occurring TCRs were grouped with DBSCAN, and TCRdist sequence similarity was added when clustering was performed within HLA-allele-positive subsets. Repertoires with fewer than 30,000 or more than 120,000 public chains, plus five repertoires with anomalous nucleotide sharing, were excluded from co-occurrence clustering. TCRdb limited this immuneACCESS table to in-frame rearrangements with V and J called. A share of clones is missing; checked studies link under half to unresolved V genes, and the rest is unexplained. The V and J calls and clone size come from that table; D and trimming were worked out from the DNA. For this sample there are some 98,000 clones; under 85% appear just once. About 2% of the sample comes from the top ten.

Per the germline V gene, SGHTA is the CDR1 and FQGTGA is the CDR2. The CDR3 spans 16 residues, from the cysteine through the phenylalanine. Only the CDR3 region is kept as DNA, spanning 48 bases read in frame from base 1. V ends up 5 bases short and J 5 bases short, with an unmatched junction base count of 6. In total, fewer than 750 healthy bone marrow donors made up the cohort. At the time of sampling, all cohort members were nominally healthy, though unrecorded immune exposures were likely present. The donor was CMV seronegative and was included in the group of around 320 seronegative cohort members. A peripheral blood sample was collected from each donor, and TCR beta sequencing was performed on peripheral blood mononuclear cells. The Qiagen DNeasy Blood Extraction Kit was used to extract genomic DNA from the blood cell samples.

The chain is encoded by TRBV7-3 joined to TRBJ2-2, with 12 junctional bases fitting TRBD2. This clonotype was sampled from a man aged 40-49 years in good health and CMV-seronegative. The sequenced material came from PBMCs. In nucleotide form, the sequence is TGTGCCAGCAGCGCTACTAGCGGGGGGTATACCGGGGAGCTGTTTTTT. It encodes CASSATSGGYTGELFF.